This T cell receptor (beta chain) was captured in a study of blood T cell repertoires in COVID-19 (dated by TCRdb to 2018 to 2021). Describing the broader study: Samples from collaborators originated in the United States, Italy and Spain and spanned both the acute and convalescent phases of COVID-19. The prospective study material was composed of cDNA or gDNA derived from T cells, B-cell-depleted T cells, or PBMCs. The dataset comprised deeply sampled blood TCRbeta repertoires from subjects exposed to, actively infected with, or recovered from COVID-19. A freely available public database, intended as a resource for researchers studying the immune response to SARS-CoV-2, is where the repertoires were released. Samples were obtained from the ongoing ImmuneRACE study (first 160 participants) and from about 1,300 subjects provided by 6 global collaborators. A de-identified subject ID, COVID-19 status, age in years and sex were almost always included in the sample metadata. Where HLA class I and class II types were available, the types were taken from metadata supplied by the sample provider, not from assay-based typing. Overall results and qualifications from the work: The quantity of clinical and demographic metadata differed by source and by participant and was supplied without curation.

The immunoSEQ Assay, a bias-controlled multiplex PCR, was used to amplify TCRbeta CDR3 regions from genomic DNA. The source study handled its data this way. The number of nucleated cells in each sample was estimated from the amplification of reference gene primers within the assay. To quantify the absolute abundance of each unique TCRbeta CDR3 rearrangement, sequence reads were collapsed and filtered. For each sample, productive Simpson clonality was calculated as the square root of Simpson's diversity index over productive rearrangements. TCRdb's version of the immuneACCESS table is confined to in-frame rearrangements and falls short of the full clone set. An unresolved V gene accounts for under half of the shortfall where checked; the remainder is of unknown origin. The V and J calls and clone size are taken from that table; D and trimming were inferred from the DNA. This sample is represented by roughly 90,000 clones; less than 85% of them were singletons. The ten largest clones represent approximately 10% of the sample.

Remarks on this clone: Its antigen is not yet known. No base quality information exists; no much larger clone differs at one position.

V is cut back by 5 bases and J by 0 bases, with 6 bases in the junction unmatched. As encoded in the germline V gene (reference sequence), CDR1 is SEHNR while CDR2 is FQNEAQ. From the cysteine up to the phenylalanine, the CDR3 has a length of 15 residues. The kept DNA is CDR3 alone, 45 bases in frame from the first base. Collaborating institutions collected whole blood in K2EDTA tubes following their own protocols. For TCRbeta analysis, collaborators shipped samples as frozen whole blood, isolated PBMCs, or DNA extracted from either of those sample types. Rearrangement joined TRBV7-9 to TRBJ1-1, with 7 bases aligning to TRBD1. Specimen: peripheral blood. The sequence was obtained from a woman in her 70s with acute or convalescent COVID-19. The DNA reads TGTGCCAGCAGCCCCCAGGGGGGTCTGAACACTGAAGCTTTCTTT. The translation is CASSPQGGLNTEAFF.